This is a list of T cell receptor beta chains from one sample in a study of persistence of HIV-infected CD4 T cells. The protocol was immunoSEQ multiplex PCR, while the TCRdb copy is restricted to in-frame clones and leaves out a portion. The sample comprises 50,000 or so clones, more than 70% of which are singletons, and 3% rests with the top ten. No antigen has been identified for these receptors. This specimen was CD4+ T cells sorted from PBMCs after approximately 20-hour stimulation, taken from a patient who received antiretroviral therapy. These receptors originate from an adult man with HIV who was CMV-seropositive. CDR3s include the opening cysteine and the closing phenylalanine or tryptophan. A D gene is named only where the DNA matches it firmly. Expanded clones get a size class; other rows say once, few or many, or leave the size out.

v_gene: TRBV6-5
abundance: -
j_gene: TRBJ1-5
d_gene: -
CDR3aa: CASSYSLDQPQHF
CDR3nt: TGTGCCAGCAGTTACTCGCTAGATCAGCCCCAGCATTTT

v_gene: TRBV19
abundance: few
j_gene: TRBJ1-5
d_gene: -
CDR3aa: CASSITSRVGQPQHF
CDR3nt: TGTGCCAGTAGTATTACGTCGAGGGTAGGCCAGCCCCAGCATTTT

v_gene: TRBV5-4
abundance: -
j_gene: TRBJ1-3
d_gene: -
CDR3aa: CASTGGTPGNTIYF
CDR3nt: TGTGCCAGCACCGGCGGGACTCCGGGAAACACCATATATTTT

v_gene: TRBV5-1
abundance: -
j_gene: TRBJ2-2
d_gene: TRBD2
CDR3aa: CASSSLTSGSPGELFF
CDR3nt: TGCGCCAGCAGCTCCCTGACTAGCGGGAGTCCCGGGGAGCTGTTTTTT

v_gene: TRBV6-6
abundance: -
j_gene: TRBJ1-3
d_gene: -
CDR3aa: CASRLTVNTIYF
CDR3nt: TGTGCCAGCAGGCTGACAGTAAACACCATATATTTT

v_gene: TRBV11-1
abundance: -
j_gene: TRBJ2-1
d_gene: TRBD2
CDR3aa: CASSLPLAGGGNEQFF
CDR3nt: TGTGCCAGCAGCCTACCTCTAGCGGGAGGTGGGAATGAGCAGTTCTTC

v_gene: TRBV18
abundance: -
j_gene: TRBJ1-4
d_gene: TRBD1
CDR3aa: CASSPGQGKTNEKLFF
CDR3nt: TGTGCCAGCTCTCCCGGACAGGGCAAGACTAATGAAAAACTGTTTTTT

v_gene: TRBV6-2/TRBV6-3
abundance: -
j_gene: TRBJ1-5
d_gene: TRBD1
CDR3aa: CASSSLDRGRNQPQHF
CDR3nt: TGTGCCAGCAGTTCCCTGGACAGGGGAAGGAATCAGCCCCAGCATTTT

v_gene: TRBV28
abundance: -
j_gene: TRBJ1-1
d_gene: -
CDR3aa: CASSFIKQPEAFF
CDR3nt: TGTGCCAGCAGTTTTATTAAACAGCCTGAAGCTTTCTTT

v_gene: TRBV25-1
abundance: -
j_gene: TRBJ2-5
d_gene: -
CDR3aa: CASSEESGETQYF
CDR3nt: TGTGCCAGCAGTGAAGAAAGCGGAGAGACCCAGTACTTC

v_gene: TRBV10-3
abundance: -
j_gene: TRBJ2-7
d_gene: -
CDR3aa: CAISRTGYYEQYF
CDR3nt: TGTGCCATCAGTAGGACGGGTTACTACGAGCAGTACTTC

v_gene: TRBV29-1
abundance: -
j_gene: TRBJ1-2
d_gene: TRBD1
CDR3aa: CSEDRDGLANYGYTF
CDR3nt: TGCAGCGAGGACAGGGACGGGTTGGCTAACTATGGCTACACCTTC

v_gene: TRBV3-1/TRBV3-2
abundance: -
j_gene: TRBJ1-1
d_gene: -
CDR3aa: CASSLSPSTEAFF
CDR3nt: TGTGCCAGCAGCCTGAGTCCGAGCACTGAAGCTTTCTTT

v_gene: TRBV30
abundance: -
j_gene: TRBJ1-1
d_gene: -
CDR3aa: CAWRNLDRNTEAFF
CDR3nt: TGTGCCTGGAGAAACCTAGACAGGAACACTGAAGCTTTCTTT

v_gene: TRBV15
abundance: -
j_gene: TRBJ1-3
d_gene: -
CDR3aa: CATSRDPRVAGNTIYF
CDR3nt: TGTGCCACCAGCAGAGATCCCAGGGTAGCTGGAAACACCATATATTTT

v_gene: TRBV10-3
abundance: -
j_gene: TRBJ2-1
d_gene: TRBD2
CDR3aa: CATLAGGNEQFF
CDR3nt: TGTGCCACCCTAGCGGGGGGGAATGAGCAGTTCTTC

v_gene: TRBV7-2
abundance: -
j_gene: TRBJ1-2
d_gene: TRBD1
CDR3aa: CASSYGQVGYGYTF
CDR3nt: TGTGCCAGCAGCTACGGACAGGTGGGCTATGGCTACACCTTC

v_gene: TRBV19
abundance: -
j_gene: TRBJ2-3
d_gene: TRBD1
CDR3aa: CASSPRKGTGGTDTQYF
CDR3nt: TGTGCCAGTAGTCCCAGGAAGGGGACAGGGGGGACAGATACGCAGTATTTT

v_gene: TRBV14
abundance: -
j_gene: TRBJ1-1
d_gene: TRBD1
CDR3aa: CASSLQGFMNTEAFF
CDR3nt: TGTGCCAGCAGCCTACAGGGGTTCATGAACACTGAAGCTTTCTTT

v_gene: TRBV19
abundance: -
j_gene: TRBJ2-2
d_gene: -
CDR3aa: CASSDPGSNPGELFF
CDR3nt: TGTGCCAGTAGTGATCCAGGGAGTAACCCCGGGGAGCTGTTTTTT

v_gene: TRBV7-2
abundance: -
j_gene: TRBJ1-6
d_gene: -
CDR3aa: CASSSLAGPSYNSPLHF
CDR3nt: TGTGCCAGCAGCTCGCTAGCGGGACCCTCCTATAATTCACCCCTCCACTTT

v_gene: TRBV7-2
abundance: -
j_gene: TRBJ1-1
d_gene: TRBD1
CDR3aa: CASSADRVTEAFF
CDR3nt: TGTGCCAGCAGCGCCGACAGGGTAACTGAAGCTTTCTTT

v_gene: TRBV10-3
abundance: -
j_gene: TRBJ2-7
d_gene: TRBD1
CDR3aa: CAISDRGTSSYEQYF
CDR3nt: TGTGCCATCAGCGACAGGGGGACCTCTTCCTACGAGCAGTACTTC

v_gene: TRBV3-1/TRBV3-2
abundance: -
j_gene: TRBJ1-3
d_gene: -
CDR3aa: CASTSGAGNTIYF
CDR3nt: TGTGCCAGCACCTCGGGGGCCGGAAACACCATATATTTT

v_gene: TRBV18
abundance: -
j_gene: TRBJ1-2
d_gene: -
CDR3aa: CASSPMTGPEGYTF
CDR3nt: TGTGCCAGCTCACCTATGACAGGTCCGGAGGGCTACACCTTC

v_gene: TRBV3-1/TRBV3-2
abundance: -
j_gene: TRBJ1-2
d_gene: -
CDR3aa: CASSLREGYGYTF
CDR3nt: TGTGCCAGCAGCTTGCGAGAGGGCTATGGCTACACCTTC

v_gene: TRBV19
abundance: -
j_gene: TRBJ2-2
d_gene: TRBD1
CDR3aa: CASSTDRGLNGELFF
CDR3nt: TGTGCCAGTAGTACAGACAGGGGGCTGAACGGGGAGCTGTTTTTT

v_gene: TRBV15
abundance: few
j_gene: TRBJ1-6
d_gene: -
CDR3aa: CATSRDRQSPLHF
CDR3nt: TGTGCCACCAGCAGAGATAGGCAATCACCCCTCCACTTT

v_gene: TRBV18
abundance: -
j_gene: TRBJ1-1
d_gene: -
CDR3aa: CAIGQMQDTEAFF
CDR3nt: TGTGCCATTGGTCAAATGCAGGACACTGAAGCTTTCTTT

v_gene: TRBV7-8
abundance: -
j_gene: TRBJ1-2
d_gene: -
CDR3aa: CASSPRQVYGYTF
CDR3nt: TGTGCCAGCAGCCCCAGACAGGTTTATGGCTACACCTTC

v_gene: TRBV6-6
abundance: -
j_gene: TRBJ1-2
d_gene: TRBD1
CDR3aa: CASRDRERVGYTF
CDR3nt: TGTGCCAGCAGGGACAGGGAGCGAGTTGGCTACACCTTC

v_gene: TRBV11-2
abundance: -
j_gene: TRBJ2-7
d_gene: TRBD1
CDR3aa: CASSTDRGRVHEQYF
CDR3nt: TGTGCCAGCAGCACCGACAGGGGGCGTGTCCACGAGCAGTACTTC

v_gene: TRBV29-1
abundance: -
j_gene: TRBJ2-7
d_gene: -
CDR3aa: CSVGGLTGSYEQYF
CDR3nt: TGCAGCGTCGGGGGATTGACAGGATCCTACGAGCAGTACTTC

v_gene: TRBV7-2
abundance: -
j_gene: TRBJ2-5
d_gene: -
CDR3aa: CASSSLVGGGRRAETQYF
CDR3nt: TGTGCCAGCAGCTCCCTTGTAGGGGGCGGGAGGAGGGCGGAGACCCAGTACTTC

v_gene: TRBV4-2
abundance: -
j_gene: TRBJ2-7
d_gene: -
CDR3aa: CASSQEYGQDRKQYF
CDR3nt: TGTGCCAGCAGCCAAGAATACGGGCAGGACCGTAAGCAGTACTTC

v_gene: TRBV18
abundance: -
j_gene: TRBJ1-3
d_gene: -
CDR3aa: CASSPRRDVGNTIYF
CDR3nt: TGTGCCAGCTCTCCAAGGAGGGACGTTGGAAACACCATATATTTT

v_gene: TRBV6-1
abundance: -
j_gene: TRBJ2-5
d_gene: -
CDR3aa: CASSEVGAGKETQYF
CDR3nt: TGTGCCAGCAGTGAAGTGGGAGCAGGGAAAGAGACCCAGTACTTC

v_gene: TRBV27
abundance: -
j_gene: TRBJ2-7
d_gene: -
CDR3aa: CASSLSGGWGGYEQYF
CDR3nt: TGTGCCAGCAGTTTGTCCGGCGGCTGGGGTGGATACGAGCAGTACTTC

v_gene: TRBV7-9
abundance: -
j_gene: TRBJ1-3
d_gene: -
CDR3aa: CASSSETGGRRNTIYF
CDR3nt: TGTGCCAGCAGCTCCGAAACGGGGGGCCGGAGAAACACCATATATTTT

v_gene: TRBV12-3/TRBV12-4
abundance: -
j_gene: TRBJ1-1
d_gene: -
CDR3aa: CASSSRVVTEAFF
CDR3nt: TGTGCCAGCAGCTCGAGGGTTGTCACTGAAGCTTTCTTT

v_gene: TRBV3-1/TRBV3-2
abundance: -
j_gene: TRBJ2-5
d_gene: TRBD1
CDR3aa: CASSQDRGRETQYF
CDR3nt: TGTGCCAGCAGCCAAGACAGGGGGAGAGAGACCCAGTACTTC

v_gene: TRBV6-5
abundance: -
j_gene: TRBJ1-6
d_gene: TRBD1
CDR3aa: CASSYGTGPSNSPLHF
CDR3nt: TGTGCCAGCAGTTACGGGACAGGGCCTTCCAATTCACCCCTCCACTTT

v_gene: TRBV30
abundance: -
j_gene: TRBJ1-2
d_gene: TRBD1
CDR3aa: CAWSVPGQASYGYTF
CDR3nt: TGTGCCTGGAGCGTACCGGGACAGGCCAGCTATGGCTACACCTTC

v_gene: TRBV7-9
abundance: few
j_gene: TRBJ2-5
d_gene: TRBD2
CDR3aa: CASSPRTSGGIETQYF
CDR3nt: TGTGCCAGCAGCCCTCGGACTAGCGGGGGCATTGAGACCCAGTACTTC

v_gene: TRBV18
abundance: -
j_gene: TRBJ1-4
d_gene: TRBD1
CDR3aa: CASSPLGQGRVNEKLFF
CDR3nt: TGTGCCAGCTCACCCCTGGGACAGGGCCGGGTTAATGAAAAACTGTTTTTT

v_gene: TRBV2
abundance: -
j_gene: TRBJ1-1
d_gene: -
CDR3aa: CASLLQGNTEAFF
CDR3nt: TGTGCCAGCTTACTGCAGGGGAACACTGAAGCTTTCTTT